This T cell receptor beta chain was identified during a study of post-analysis software for immune sequencing data. The wider study: Both relapsing-remitting and secondary progressive multiple sclerosis featured among the disease courses, as did progressive-relapsing multiple sclerosis. Study results and caveats: Controls showed significantly higher normalized Chao1 diversity than did multiple sclerosis patients. A handful of TRBV segments (TRBV5-6, TRBV5-1 and TRBV20-1 among them) occurred more frequently in patients than in controls. By F measure, strong co-clustering occurred among samples prepared in the same batch.

Unique molecular identifiers featured in each of the TCR beta cDNA libraries. Researchers reported approximately 500,000 cDNA molecules coming from roughly 0.93 to 9.6 million T cells. TCRdb reprocessed the PCR reads via MiXCR and lists one record per CDR3 protein. This table holds some 890,000 distinct CDR3 sequences, 53% found once. Comment on this clonotype: Its antigen is currently unknown.

CDR1 WSHSY and CDR2 SAAADI come from the germline V gene. The CDR3 contains 15 residues. V shed 3 bases and J 9 bases; nucleotides not matched to a gene: 11. The specimen was blood. This clonotype originated in a girl under 18 with multiple sclerosis. The rearrangement joins TRBV10-2 to TRBJ2-1; 7 bases line up with TRBD2. The CDR3 DNA reads TGCGCCAGCAGTGAAACGATTAGCGGGTGGGGTGAGCAGTTCTTC. Translation: CASSETISGWGEQFF.